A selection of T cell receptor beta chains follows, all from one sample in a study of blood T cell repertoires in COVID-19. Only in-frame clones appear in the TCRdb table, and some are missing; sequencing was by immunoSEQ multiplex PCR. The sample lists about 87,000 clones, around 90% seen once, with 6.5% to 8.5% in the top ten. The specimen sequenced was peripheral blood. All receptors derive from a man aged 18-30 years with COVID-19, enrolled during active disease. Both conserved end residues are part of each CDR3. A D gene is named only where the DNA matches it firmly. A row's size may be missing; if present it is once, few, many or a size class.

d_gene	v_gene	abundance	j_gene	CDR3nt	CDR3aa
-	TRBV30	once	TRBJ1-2	TGTGCCTCGGACATCTATGGCTACACCTTC	CASDIYGYTF
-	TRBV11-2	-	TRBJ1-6	TGTGCCAGCAGCCCACAGGGCATGGGGCTTAATTCACCCCTCCACTTT	CASSPQGMGLNSPLHF
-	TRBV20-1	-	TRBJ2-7	TGCAGTGCTAGTCAGGGTTACGAGCAGTACTTC	CSASQGYEQYF
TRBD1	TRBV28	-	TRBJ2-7	TGTGCCAGCAGTTTAATCAGGGGGCAAAACGAGCAGTACTTC	CASSLIRGQNEQYF
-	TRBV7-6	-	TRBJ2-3	TGTGCCAGCAGCTTAGTTGGGCCCAGCACAGATACGCAGTATTTT	CASSLVGPSTDTQYF
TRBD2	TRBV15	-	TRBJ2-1	TGTGCCACCAGCAGAGATAGACTAGCGGGAAGAGGTTACAATGAGCAGTTCTTC	CATSRDRLAGRGYNEQFF
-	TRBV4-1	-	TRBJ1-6	TGCGCCAGCAGCCAGGGAACACCCGGAGGTTCACCCCTCCACTTT	CASSQGTPGGSPLHF
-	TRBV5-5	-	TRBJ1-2	TGTGCCAGCAGCCCAGATGACAGGCTCCGAATGTATGGCTACACCTTC	CASSPDDRLRMYGYTF
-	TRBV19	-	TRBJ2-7	TGTGCCAGTAGTATTAAGGGGTATCTTACCCACGAGCAGTACTTC	CASSIKGYLTHEQYF
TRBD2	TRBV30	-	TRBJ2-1	TGTGCCTGGAGTCATGTACAGGTTCGGGGACTAGCGGGAGTTTTCGATGAGCAGTTCTTC	CAWSHVQVRGLAGVFDEQFF
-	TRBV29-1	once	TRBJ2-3	TGCAGCGTTGGCAGCAGGAGCACAGATACGCAGTATTTT	CSVGSRSTDTQYF
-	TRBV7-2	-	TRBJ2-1	TGTGCCAGCAGCTTATCAGGCCAGAGCTCCTACAATGAGCAGTTCTTC	CASSLSGQSSYNEQFF
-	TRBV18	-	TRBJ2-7	TGTGCCAGCTCACCACGGGCGTACTACGAGCAGTACTTC	CASSPRAYYEQYF
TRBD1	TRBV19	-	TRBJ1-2	TGTGCCAGTAGTATAGCTGGGACAGCCTATGGCTACACCTTC	CASSIAGTAYGYTF
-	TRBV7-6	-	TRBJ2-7	TGTGCCAGCAGCTTTACGGGAGCGAACGAGCAGTACTTC	CASSFTGANEQYF
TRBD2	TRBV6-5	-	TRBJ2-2	TGTGCCAGCAGTTACTCCGGGAGGGCGAACACCGGGGAGCTGTTTTTT	CASSYSGRANTGELFF
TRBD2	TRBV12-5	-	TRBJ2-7	TGTGCTAGTGGACCGGGGGGCTACGAGCAGTACTTC	CASGPGGYEQYF
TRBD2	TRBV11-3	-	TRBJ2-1	TGTGCCAGCAGCTTAATGACTAGCGGGAGTCGGAATGAGCAGTTCTTC	CASSLMTSGSRNEQFF
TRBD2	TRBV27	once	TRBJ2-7	TGTGCCAGCAGTTTATCGGGGTACGGGGGGTCGGGGAATACCTACGAGCAGTACTTC	CASSLSGYGGSGNTYEQYF
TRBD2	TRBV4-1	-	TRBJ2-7	TGCGCCAGCGGGGGACTAGCTGGCGAGCAGTACTTC	CASGGLAGEQYF
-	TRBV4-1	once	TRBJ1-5	TGCGCCAGCAGCCAGGTGGACAGTCAGCCCCAGCATTTT	CASSQVDSQPQHF
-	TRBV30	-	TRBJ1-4	TGTGCCTGGAGGGGAGACAAAGTTTTTAATGAAAAACTGCTTTTT	CAWRGDKVFNEKLLF
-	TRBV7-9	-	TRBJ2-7	TGTGCCAGCAGCTTACCAGGGGCCTACGAGCAGTACTTC	CASSLPGAYEQYF
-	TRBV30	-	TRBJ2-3	TGTGCCTGGAGCCTTCGGAGGGGCACAGATACGCAGTATTTT	CAWSLRRGTDTQYF
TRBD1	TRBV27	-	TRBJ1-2	TGTGCCAGCAGATACTCCCCGACAGGGAACTATGGCTACACCTTC	CASRYSPTGNYGYTF
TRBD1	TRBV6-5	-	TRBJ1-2	TGTGCCACCGAGGACAGGGTTGCTGGCTACACCTTC	CATEDRVAGYTF
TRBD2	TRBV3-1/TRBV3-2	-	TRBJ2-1	TGTGCCAGCAGCCAAGTCACAGCGGGAGACTACAATGAGCAGTTCTTC	CASSQVTAGDYNEQFF
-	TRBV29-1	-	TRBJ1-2	TGCAGCGTTGAGGACAGAACTAACTATGGCTACACCTTC	CSVEDRTNYGYTF
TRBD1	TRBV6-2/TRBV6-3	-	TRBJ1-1	TGTGCCAGCAGCTTGGGACAGGGTGGGACTGAAGCTTTCTTT	CASSLGQGGTEAFF